This is a list of T cell receptor beta chains from one sample in a study of long-term antiretroviral therapy in people with HIV. TCRdb's table, derived via immunoSEQ multiplex PCR, lists solely in-frame clones and lacks some. The data show 25,000 to 35,000 clones, roughly 94% seen once. Sample: unsorted PBMCs, taken 5.3 years after starting antiretroviral therapy. Source of these receptors: a man aged 50 to 59 with HIV. Both conserved end residues are part of each CDR3. A D gene is named only where the DNA matches it firmly. A row's size may be missing; if present it is once, few, many or a size class.

d_call: NA
j_call: TRBJ2-7
v_call: TRBV6-6
clone_size: NA
cdr3_aa: CASSLGGGTYEQYF
cdr3_nt: TGTGCCAGCAGTTTAGGGGGGGGGACCTACGAGCAGTACTTC

d_call: TRBD1
j_call: TRBJ1-3
v_call: TRBV10-3
clone_size: NA
cdr3_aa: CAISESVTGAVGNTIYF
cdr3_nt: TGTGCCATCAGTGAGTCGGTGACAGGGGCCGTGGGAAACACCATATATTTT

d_call: NA
j_call: TRBJ1-5
v_call: TRBV19
clone_size: NA
cdr3_aa: CASSIVSVGAQPQHF
cdr3_nt: TGTGCCAGTAGTATAGTTTCGGTCGGCGCTCAGCCCCAGCATTTT

d_call: TRBD2
j_call: TRBJ2-3
v_call: TRBV27
clone_size: NA
cdr3_aa: CASSFGGGSPTDTQYF
cdr3_nt: TGTGCCAGCAGTTTCGGCGGGGGGAGCCCCACAGATACGCAGTATTTT

d_call: NA
j_call: TRBJ2-7
v_call: TRBV11-2
clone_size: NA
cdr3_aa: CASSPGTAGYRWQYF
cdr3_nt: TGTGCCAGCAGCCCAGGGACAGCGGGATATCGATGGCAGTACTTC

d_call: TRBD1
j_call: TRBJ2-1
v_call: TRBV7-3
clone_size: once
cdr3_aa: CASSQGQYNEQFF
cdr3_nt: TGTGCCAGCAGCCAGGGACAGTACAATGAGCAGTTCTTC

d_call: NA
j_call: TRBJ2-2
v_call: TRBV5-1
clone_size: NA
cdr3_aa: CASSLVGSGTGELFF
cdr3_nt: TGCGCCAGCAGCTTGGTAGGGTCCGGCACCGGGGAGCTGTTTTTT

d_call: NA
j_call: TRBJ1-4
v_call: TRBV4-1
clone_size: NA
cdr3_aa: CASSQVGALLATNEKLFF
cdr3_nt: TGCGCCAGCAGCCAAGTGGGAGCTCTCCTTGCAACTAATGAAAAACTGTTTTTT

d_call: TRBD1
j_call: TRBJ1-2
v_call: TRBV9
clone_size: NA
cdr3_aa: CASSALDREVGYTF
cdr3_nt: TGTGCCAGCAGCGCGCTGGACAGGGAGGTTGGCTACACCTTC

d_call: TRBD1
j_call: TRBJ1-1
v_call: TRBV6-5
clone_size: NA
cdr3_aa: CASSYGTGGNTEAFF
cdr3_nt: TGTGCCAGCAGTTACGGGACAGGGGGCAACACTGAAGCTTTCTTT

d_call: TRBD2
j_call: TRBJ2-1
v_call: TRBV12-5
clone_size: NA
cdr3_aa: CASGLVAGGPLSEQFF
cdr3_nt: TGTGCTAGTGGTTTGGTGGCGGGGGGGCCATTGAGTGAGCAGTTCTTC

d_call: NA
j_call: TRBJ1-2
v_call: TRBV11-2
clone_size: NA
cdr3_aa: CASSLETDYGYTF
cdr3_nt: TGTGCCAGCAGCTTAGAGACAGACTATGGCTACACCTTC

d_call: NA
j_call: TRBJ1-2
v_call: TRBV28
clone_size: NA
cdr3_aa: CASSLERYRDPNGYTF
cdr3_nt: TGTGCCAGCAGTTTAGAACGGTACAGGGATCCTAATGGCTACACCTTC

d_call: NA
j_call: TRBJ1-1
v_call: TRBV5-6
clone_size: NA
cdr3_aa: CASSLMRSITEAFF
cdr3_nt: TGTGCCAGCAGCTTAATGCGGTCCATCACTGAAGCTTTCTTT

d_call: NA
j_call: TRBJ1-1
v_call: TRBV5-4
clone_size: NA
cdr3_aa: CASSLEGAGTEAFF
cdr3_nt: TGTGCCAGCAGCTTGGAAGGGGCTGGGACTGAAGCTTTCTTT

d_call: TRBD1
j_call: TRBJ2-7
v_call: TRBV6-1
clone_size: NA
cdr3_aa: CASTLGQGYEQYF
cdr3_nt: TGTGCCAGCACCTTGGGACAGGGCTACGAGCAGTACTTC

d_call: NA
j_call: TRBJ1-6
v_call: TRBV5-5
clone_size: once
cdr3_aa: CASRVTDRNSPLHF
cdr3_nt: TGTGCCAGCAGAGTTACGGATAGGAATTCACCCCTCCACTTT

d_call: NA
j_call: TRBJ1-3
v_call: TRBV6-5
clone_size: NA
cdr3_aa: CASSPQPLGGNTIYF
cdr3_nt: TGTGCCAGCAGTCCCCAACCTCTAGGAGGAAACACCATATATTTT

d_call: NA
j_call: TRBJ1-4
v_call: TRBV5-4
clone_size: NA
cdr3_aa: CASSLGQGNTEKLFF
cdr3_nt: TGTGCCAGCAGCTTGGGCCAGGGGAATACTGAAAAACTGTTTTTT

d_call: TRBD1
j_call: TRBJ2-1
v_call: TRBV4-1
clone_size: NA
cdr3_aa: CASSQEGTGGYNEQFF
cdr3_nt: TGCGCCAGCAGCCAGGAAGGGACAGGGGGCTACAATGAGCAGTTCTTC

d_call: TRBD1
j_call: TRBJ1-1
v_call: TRBV4-1
clone_size: NA
cdr3_aa: CASSPGQMNTEAFF
cdr3_nt: TGCGCCAGCAGCCCGGGACAGATGAACACTGAAGCTTTCTTT

d_call: NA
j_call: TRBJ1-2
v_call: TRBV11-2
clone_size: NA
cdr3_aa: CASSLVRSGNNYGYTF
cdr3_nt: TGTGCCAGCAGCTTAGTTAGGTCGGGCAATAACTATGGCTACACCTTC

d_call: NA
j_call: TRBJ2-1
v_call: TRBV28
clone_size: NA
cdr3_aa: CASSLQGMGENEQFF
cdr3_nt: TGTGCCAGCAGTTTACAGGGAATGGGGGAGAATGAGCAGTTCTTC

d_call: TRBD1
j_call: TRBJ1-3
v_call: TRBV9
clone_size: NA
cdr3_aa: CASSPWTGDEYF
cdr3_nt: TGTGCCAGCAGCCCGTGGACAGGTGACGAATATTTT

d_call: NA
j_call: TRBJ1-2
v_call: TRBV9
clone_size: NA
cdr3_aa: CASSGVGAWGYTF
cdr3_nt: TGTGCCAGCAGCGGGGTGGGTGCGTGGGGCTACACCTTC

d_call: NA
j_call: TRBJ1-3
v_call: TRBV9
clone_size: NA
cdr3_aa: CASSVEGIASRGTGSGNTIYF
cdr3_nt: TGTGCCAGCAGCGTAGAGGGTATCGCCTCTCGGGGCACGGGCTCTGGAAACACCATATATTTT

d_call: NA
j_call: TRBJ2-2
v_call: TRBV4-3
clone_size: NA
cdr3_aa: CASSQDWRNTGELFF
cdr3_nt: TGCGCCAGCAGCCAAGATTGGCGGAACACCGGGGAGCTGTTTTTT

d_call: NA
j_call: TRBJ1-2
v_call: TRBV28
clone_size: once
cdr3_aa: CASSSVGSQGRNYGYTF
cdr3_nt: TGTGCCAGCAGTTCCGTTGGTTCGCAGGGTCGTAACTATGGCTACACCTTC

d_call: NA
j_call: TRBJ1-1
v_call: TRBV5-6
clone_size: NA
cdr3_aa: CASSLLGRNTEAFF
cdr3_nt: TGTGCCAGCAGCTTACTGGGACGGAACACTGAAGCTTTCTTT

d_call: NA
j_call: TRBJ2-7
v_call: TRBV27
clone_size: NA
cdr3_aa: CASSLTGGQSYEQYF
cdr3_nt: TGTGCCAGCAGTTTAACAGGAGGGCAATCCTACGAGCAGTACTTC

d_call: TRBD2
j_call: TRBJ2-3
v_call: TRBV11-2
clone_size: NA
cdr3_aa: CASSKGTSGAFTDTQYF
cdr3_nt: TGTGCCAGCAGCAAAGGGACTAGCGGGGCTTTTACAGATACGCAGTATTTT

d_call: NA
j_call: TRBJ2-1
v_call: TRBV5-6
clone_size: NA
cdr3_aa: CASSTLRDPRTYNEQFF
cdr3_nt: TGTGCCAGCAGCACCCTACGGGACCCCCGAACCTACAATGAGCAGTTCTTC

d_call: NA
j_call: TRBJ2-3
v_call: TRBV30
clone_size: NA
cdr3_aa: CAWSLVGTDTQYF
cdr3_nt: TGTGCCTGGAGTTTGGTGGGCACAGATACGCAGTATTTT

d_call: NA
j_call: TRBJ1-2
v_call: TRBV7-8
clone_size: NA
cdr3_aa: CASSGPGQGFYGYTF
cdr3_nt: TGTGCCAGCAGCGGACCGGGACAAGGGTTCTATGGCTACACCTTC

d_call: TRBD2
j_call: TRBJ2-1
v_call: TRBV4-1
clone_size: once
cdr3_aa: CASSTPGLGPNEQFF
cdr3_nt: TGCGCCAGCAGCACGCCGGGACTAGGACCTAATGAGCAGTTCTTC